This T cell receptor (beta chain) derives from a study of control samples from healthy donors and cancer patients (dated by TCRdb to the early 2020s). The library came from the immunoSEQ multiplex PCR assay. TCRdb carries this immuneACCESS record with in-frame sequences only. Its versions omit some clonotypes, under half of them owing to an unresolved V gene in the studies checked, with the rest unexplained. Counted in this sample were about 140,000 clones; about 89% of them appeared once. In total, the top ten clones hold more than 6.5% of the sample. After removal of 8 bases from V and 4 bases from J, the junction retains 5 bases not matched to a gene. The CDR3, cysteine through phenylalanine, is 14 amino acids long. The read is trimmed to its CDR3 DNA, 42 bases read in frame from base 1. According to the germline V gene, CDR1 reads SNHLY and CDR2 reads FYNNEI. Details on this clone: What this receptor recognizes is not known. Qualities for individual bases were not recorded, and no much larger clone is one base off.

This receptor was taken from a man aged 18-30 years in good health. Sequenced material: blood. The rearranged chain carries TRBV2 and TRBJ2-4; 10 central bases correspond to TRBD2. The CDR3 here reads CASASGGSKNIQYF. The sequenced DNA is TGTGCCAGCGCTAGCGGGGGCTCAAAAAACATTCAGTACTTC.